The present T cell receptor (beta chain) was sequenced within a study of blood T cell repertoires in COVID-19. Overall study context: Donors in the United States, Italy and Spain gave samples during acute or convalescent COVID-19. The analysed material was cDNA or gDNA that came from T cells, B-cell-depleted T cells, or PBMCs.

Per the study methods: Reference gene primer amplification gave estimated nucleated cell counts. The assay was immunoSEQ multiplex PCR, and TCRdb's table has in-frame clones only and misses some. V, J and clone size were drawn from that table, and D and trimming were deduced from the DNA. The table lists some 200,000 clones, approximately 84% of them singletons. In germline, CDR1 is SGHAT, CDR2 FQNNGV. The CDR3 extends over 13 amino acids. V shed 5 bases and J shed 10 bases, with 15 bases lying between them. The sequenced material came from peripheral blood. The receptor was derived from a man in his fifties who had recovered from COVID-19. V usage is TRBV11-2 and J usage is TRBJ2-1; tentatively, D is TRBD2 (6 bases). The chain's CDR3 is CASSPGPLAEQFF. CDR3 DNA: TGTGCCAGCAGCCCTGGGCCCCTAGCGGAGCAGTTCTTC.